This TCR beta chain was identified during a study of blood T cell repertoires in COVID-19. Study-wide background: There were acute and convalescent COVID-19 samples, and they came from the United States, Italy and Spain. Sample material is recorded as cDNA or gDNA derived from T cells, B-cell-depleted T cells, or PBMCs.

This CDR3 is 14 amino acids long. From germline, CDR1 is MNHNY and CDR2 SVGAGI (reference sequence). With 0 bases removed from V and 5 bases from J, the gap between germline ends came to 10 bases. The authors' processing: From reference gene primer amplification, estimates of nucleated cell counts were derived. The assay was immunoSEQ multiplex PCR, and TCRdb's table has in-frame clones only and misses some. The DNA was the basis for D and trimming; V, J and clone size are from that table. Here the sample spans around 56,000 clones, 81% being singletons. This TCR derives from a woman older than 75 with active or convalescent COVID-19. The chain couples TRBV6-6 to TRBJ2-5; possibly TRBD2 for D (5 bases). The source material was peripheral blood. CDR3 coding DNA: TGTGCCAGCAGTTACTCTGGGAGTAGGGAGACCCAGTACTTC. Translated, it gives CASSYSGSRETQYF.